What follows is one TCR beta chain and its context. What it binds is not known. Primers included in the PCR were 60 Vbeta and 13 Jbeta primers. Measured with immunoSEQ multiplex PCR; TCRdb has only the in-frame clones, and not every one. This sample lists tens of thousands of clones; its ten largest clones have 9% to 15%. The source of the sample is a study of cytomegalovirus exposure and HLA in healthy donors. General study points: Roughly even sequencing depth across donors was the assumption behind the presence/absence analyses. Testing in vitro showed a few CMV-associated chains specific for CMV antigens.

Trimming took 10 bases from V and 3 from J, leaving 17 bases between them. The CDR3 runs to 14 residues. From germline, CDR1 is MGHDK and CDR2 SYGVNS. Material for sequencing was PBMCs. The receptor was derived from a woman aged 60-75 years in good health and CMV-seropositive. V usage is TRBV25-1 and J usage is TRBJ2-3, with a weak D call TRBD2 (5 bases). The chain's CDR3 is CAKEREKVTDTQYF. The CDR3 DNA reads TGTGCCAAGGAACGGGAAAAAGTGACAGATACGCAGTATTTT.